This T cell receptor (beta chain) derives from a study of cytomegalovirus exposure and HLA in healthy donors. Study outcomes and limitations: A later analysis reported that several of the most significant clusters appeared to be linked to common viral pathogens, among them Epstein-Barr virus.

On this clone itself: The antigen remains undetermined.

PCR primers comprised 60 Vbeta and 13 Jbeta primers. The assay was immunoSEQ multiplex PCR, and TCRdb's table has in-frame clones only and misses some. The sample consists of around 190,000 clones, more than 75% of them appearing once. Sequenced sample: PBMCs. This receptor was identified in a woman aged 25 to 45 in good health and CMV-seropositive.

The CDR3 DNA follows: TGTGCCAGCAGCTTGGGGACAGGGCCCTACGAGCAGTACTTC. Protein: CASSLGTGPYEQYF. The chain uses TRBV7-8 and TRBJ2-7, with 9 bases identical to TRBD1. Germline loops: CDR1 SGHVS, CDR2 FQNEAQ. V was clipped by 3 bases and J by 2 bases; unmatched bases: 2. The CDR3 runs 14 residues.